The 19 T cell receptor beta chains below come from one sample, sequenced in a study of graft-versus-host responses after intestinal transplantation. The table came from immunoSEQ multiplex PCR; TCRdb's copy has only in-frame clones and leaves some out. Of about 110,000 clones listed, 90% to 95% were seen once; the top ten hold about 0.2%. Antigens of these TCRs are unknown. The sequencing here drew on unstimulated CD4+ T cells sorted from spleen or lymph node cells, taken before transplant. The receptor set was obtained from a human donor who was the organ donor for an intestinal transplant.

The CDR3 coding sequence is TGTGCCAGCAGCCCCCTAGCGGTGAGTTCCTACGAGCAGTACTTC. It yields the protein CASSPLAVSSYEQYF. The rearrangement links TRBV2 to TRBJ2-7; TRBD2 matches 7 bases. The CDR3 length is 15 residues. Germline trimming cut 6 bases from V and 1 base from J; bases unmatched to any gene: 9. Germline lookup yields CDR1 SNHLY and CDR2 FYNNEI.

This chain uses TRBV28 with TRBJ1-2; maybe TRBD1 (5 bases). Trimming left V 5 bases short and J 8 bases short, with 15 bases between. There are 13 residues in the CDR3. Germline V gives CDR1 MDHEN, CDR2 SYDVKM. The chain's CDR3 is CASSIPGTPGYTF. CDR3 DNA: TGTGCCAGCAGTATACCTGGGACCCCCGGCTACACCTTC.

The chain employs TRBV7-2 and TRBJ1-1, with 10 positions matching TRBD1. The V and J ends lost 5 bases and 4 bases, in that order; junction bases with no gene match: 7. Germline V gives CDR1 SGHTA, CDR2 FQGNSA. The CDR3 length is 15 residues. The CDR3 DNA reads as TGTGCCAGCAGCCTGCCGACAGGGGGCCTCACTGAAGCTTTCTTT. Amino acids: CASSLPTGGLTEAFF.

The chain couples TRBV5-1 to TRBJ2-1; 10 nucleotides align to TRBD1. Germline V gives CDR1 SGHRS, CDR2 YFSETQ. The CDR3 runs to 15 residues. J was trimmed by 4 bases and V by 0 bases; bases with no gene match: 1. CDR3 DNA sequence: TGCGCCAGCAGCTTGGGACAGGGGGCTTACAATGAGCAGTTCTTC. Protein: CASSLGQGAYNEQFF.

The gene calls are TRBV29-1 and TRBJ1-1, with a tentative D call TRBD1 (5 bases). The CDR3 spans 13 residues. The germline V and J ends were trimmed by 2 bases and 3 bases, with 10 bases remaining between them. CDR1 and CDR2 (germline): SQVTM, ANQGSEA. The CDR3 DNA sequence: TGCAGCGTTGAAAGGGGAGGGGACACTGAAGCTTTCTTT. This encodes CSVERGGDTEAFF.

The V and J genes are TRBV5-1 and TRBJ2-1; 10 nucleotides agree with TRBD1. Germline V lookup: CDR1 SGHRS, CDR2 YFSETQ. With V trimmed by 1 base and J by 5 bases, 3 bases remained unmatched. This CDR3 has 15 amino acids. In nucleotides, the CDR3 is TGCGCCAGCAGCTTGTGGGGACAGGGGAACAATGAGCAGTTCTTC. Protein: CASSLWGQGNNEQFF.

This chain uses TRBV28 with TRBJ2-5, with 7 bases lining up with TRBD2. The CDR3 has 14 residues. From germline, CDR1 is MDHEN and CDR2 SYDVKM. J gave up 1 base and V 6 bases, and 5 bases lay outside the gene matches. CDR3 nucleotide sequence: TGTGCCAGCAGCTTGCGGGAGCCCCAAGAGACCCAGTACTTC. Encoded protein: CASSLREPQETQYF.

This clone is a singleton in its sample. The J gene is TRBJ2-1, the V gene TRBV11-3; 9 bases line up with TRBD1. This CDR3 has 15 residues. Germline-derived CDR1 and CDR2 are SGHNT and YENEEA. V was clipped by 6 bases and J by 4 bases; unmatched bases: 7. This CDR3 is CASSTGGADYNEQFF. The CDR3 DNA is TGTGCCAGCAGTACAGGGGGCGCTGATTACAATGAGCAGTTCTTC.

Notes on this clone: The same CDR3 also results from other DNA sequences found in this sample. The V gene is TRBV5-1, the J gene TRBJ2-3, with 9 bases aligning to TRBD2. The V and J ends lost 1 base and 3 bases, in that order; junction bases with no gene match: 0. The germline V gene has CDR1 SGHRS and CDR2 YFSETQ. The length of the CDR3 is 14 residues. The DNA for the CDR3 is TGCGCCAGCAGCTTGACTAGCGGGACAGATACGCAGTATTTT. This encodes CASSLTSGTDTQYF.

The genes are TRBV5-6 and TRBJ1-1, with D tentatively TRBD1 (6 bases). Between the trimmed V and J ends, which lost 4 bases and 3 bases, there was a span of 22 bases. The germline V gene encodes CDR1 SGHDT and CDR2 YYEEEE. This CDR3 spans 17 amino acids. CDR3 in amino acids: CASSLPWGGAQDTEAFF. The CDR3 DNA sequence: TGTGCCAGCAGCCTCCCCTGGGGGGGGGCGCAGGACACTGAAGCTTTCTTT. The full variable domain, its missing parts supplied by reference TRBV5-6 and TRBJ1-1, is DAGVTQSPTHLIKTRGQQVTLRCSPKSGHDTVSWYQQALGQGPQFIFQYYEEEERQRGNFPDRFSGHQFPNYSSELNVNALLLGDSALYLCASSLPWGGAQDTEAFFGQGTRLTVV.

The CDR3 sequence is CASSVAQGADTYEQYF. In DNA, the CDR3 is TGTGCCAGCAGCGTAGCCCAGGGGGCAGACACCTACGAGCAGTACTTC. The rearrangement uses TRBV9 and TRBJ2-7, with TRBD1 matching over 8 bases. The CDR3 is made up of 16 amino acids. V was pared by 0 bases and J by 2 bases, with 7 bases of the junction left unmatched. CDR1 is SGDLS and CDR2 is YYNGEE in the germline V gene.

V gene TRBV6-5 combines with J gene TRBJ2-7; 8 bases are shared with TRBD1. The CDR3 loop spans 14 amino acids. Trimming took 5 bases from V and 4 from J; bases not matched to a gene: 7. The germline gives CDR1 MNHEY, CDR2 SVGAGI. CDR3 nucleotides: TGTGCCAGCAGTACACAGGGGGTTCTTTACGAGCAGTACTTC. It encodes CASSTQGVLYEQYF.

The chain employs TRBV11-2 and TRBJ1-1; 8 nucleotides align to TRBD1. Trimming at V came to 0 bases and at J to 5 bases, leaving 2 bases not matched to a gene. Per the germline V gene, CDR1 is SGHAT and CDR2 is FQNNGV. CDR3 size: 14 residues. CDR3 in DNA: TGTGCCAGCAGCTTAGATCAGGGGGCAACTGAAGCTTTCTTT. As protein: CASSLDQGATEAFF.

The V gene is TRBV4-2, the J gene TRBJ2-1, with 11 bases lining up with TRBD2. The germline gives CDR1 LGHNA, CDR2 YNFKEQ. CDR3 size: 18 residues. V trimming: 2 bases; J trimming: 2 bases; junction bases outside the gene matches: 8. The chain's CDR3 is CASSQLNLAGGTYNEQFF. CDR3 coding DNA: TGTGCCAGCAGCCAACTGAATCTAGCGGGAGGAACCTACAATGAGCAGTTCTTC.

The chain joins TRBV6-5 to TRBJ1-2; TRBD1 might be the D (5 bases). Deletions cut 6 bases from V and 6 bases from J, with 5 bases between. The CDR3 covers 10 residues. The germline CDR1 and CDR2 sequences are MNHEY and SVGAGI. In nucleotides, the CDR3 is TGTGCCAGCAGCAGGGATGGCTACACCTTC. Its translation is CASSRDGYTF.

The gene calls are TRBV19 and TRBJ2-1; 11 bases are shared with TRBD1. This CDR3 has 14 residues. The junction had 8 bases not matched to a gene; V was cut back by 7 bases and J by 9 bases. Germline V CDR1 and CDR2: LNHDA, SQIVND (reference sequence). Written as DNA, the CDR3 is TGTGCCAGTACCACGGACAGGGGGCGCGGTGAGCAGTTCTTC. It encodes CASTTDRGRGEQFF.

On this clone itself: The sample has other DNA sequences that encode this CDR3 too. The rearrangement uses TRBV18 and TRBJ2-5, with 7 bases lining up with TRBD1. The germline gives CDR1 KGHSH, CDR2 LQKENI. This CDR3 is built from 13 residues. The V gene end was trimmed by 3 bases and the J gene end by 3 bases; junction bases not matched to a gene: 1. CDR3 sequence: CASSPGQEETQYF. The CDR3 region has the DNA TGTGCCAGCTCACCTGGACAGGAAGAGACCCAGTACTTC.

V is TRBV5-1 and J is TRBJ2-7; D may match TRBD1 or TRBD2 (6 bases each). This CDR3 has 14 residues. Trimming stripped 0 bases from V and 3 bases from J, with 10 bases between. Germline CDR1 SGHRS, CDR2 YFSETQ. The CDR3 here is CASSLEGGIYEQYF. The CDR3 DNA reads as TGCGCCAGCAGCTTGGAGGGGGGTATCTACGAGCAGTACTTC.

The chain recombines TRBV6-5 with TRBJ1-2; D not certain. Germline CDR1 MNHEY, CDR2 SVGAGI. Between the trimmed V and J ends, which lost 2 bases and 4 bases, there was a span of 8 bases. The CDR3 spans 13 residues. CDR3 loop: CASSYAAAYGYTF. CDR3 coding DNA: TGTGCCAGCAGTTACGCGGCAGCCTATGGCTACACCTTC.